These T cell receptor beta chains were read from a single sample in a study of blood T cell repertoires in COVID-19. TCRdb keeps only in-frame clones here, not all; method: immunoSEQ multiplex PCR. The sample contains approximately 490,000 clones, roughly 87% of which appear only once. Sequenced sample: PBMCs or T cells enriched from blood (not recorded which). The receptor source for this set is a woman in her late teens or twenties who had recovered from COVID-19. CDR3s include the opening cysteine and the closing phenylalanine or tryptophan. Each record gives: clone size, D gene, V gene, J gene, CDR3 protein, CDR3 DNA. D genes are given only for firm matches. Size is stated for part of the rows, as once, few or many counts, or as a class when the clone is expanded.

size: -
D: -
V: TRBV28
J: TRBJ2-7
CDR3: CASSFQDNEQYF
DNA: TGTGCCAGCAGTTTTCAGGACAACGAGCAGTACTTC

size: -
D: -
V: TRBV7-2
J: TRBJ1-5
CDR3: CASSLNSAGDQPQHF
DNA: TGTGCCAGCAGCTTGAACTCGGCAGGGGATCAGCCCCAGCATTTT

size: -
D: TRBD1
V: TRBV6-6
J: TRBJ2-1
CDR3: CASSRLRQGGYNEQFF
DNA: TGTGCCAGCAGTCGCCTACGACAGGGTGGCTACAATGAGCAGTTCTTC

size: -
D: -
V: TRBV30
J: TRBJ1-2
CDR3: CACSAIDGSIGYTF
DNA: TGTGCCTGTTCTGCCATAGACGGGTCTATTGGCTACACCTTC

size: -
D: -
V: TRBV5-1
J: TRBJ2-2
CDR3: CASSWSGDANTGELFF
DNA: TGCGCCAGCAGCTGGTCGGGGGACGCGAACACCGGGGAGCTGTTTTTT

size: -
D: TRBD1
V: TRBV18
J: TRBJ1-2
CDR3: CASSREGQGPGTF
DNA: TGTGCCAGCTCCCGCGAAGGACAGGGGCCGGGCACCTTC

size: -
D: -
V: TRBV29-1
J: TRBJ1-1
CDR3: CSAGDTNTEAFF
DNA: TGCAGCGCGGGGGACACAAACACTGAAGCTTTCTTT

size: few
D: TRBD1
V: TRBV28
J: TRBJ1-2
CDR3: CASSLSHITLGQGRQDGYTF
DNA: TGTGCCAGCAGTTTATCTCACATAACTTTAGGACAGGGAAGGCAGGATGGCTACACCTTC

size: -
D: TRBD2
V: TRBV29-1
J: TRBJ2-5
CDR3: CSVGRAGGRETQYF
DNA: TGCAGCGTTGGGAGAGCGGGGGGGCGAGAGACCCAGTACTTC

size: -
D: -
V: TRBV30
J: TRBJ1-2
CDR3: CAWTGVRRGYTF
DNA: TGTGCCTGGACAGGGGTTAGGAGGGGCTACACCTTC

size: -
D: -
V: TRBV19
J: TRBJ1-1
CDR3: CASSPSWNTEAFF
DNA: TGTGCCAGTAGTCCAAGCTGGAACACTGAAGCTTTCTTT

size: -
D: -
V: TRBV21-1
J: TRBJ1-1
CDR3: CASSKELGRGRNGEAFF
DNA: TGTGCCAGCAGCAAAGAGCTAGGAAGGGGGCGGAACGGTGAAGCTTTCTTT

size: -
D: -
V: TRBV7-5
J: TRBJ2-3
CDR3: CARSSSPFVLAGTVPYF
DNA: TGTGCCAGAAGCTCGTCCCCTTTCGTACTAGCGGGGACCGTCCCGTATTTT

size: once
D: -
V: TRBV28
J: TRBJ1-2
CDR3: CASSLLTGRGYTF
DNA: TGTGCCAGCAGTTTATTGACAGGCAGGGGCTACACCTTC

size: -
D: TRBD1
V: TRBV5-4
J: TRBJ2-7
CDR3: CASSPGTGRNEQYF
DNA: TGTGCCAGCAGTCCCGGGACAGGGAGAAACGAGCAGTACTTC

size: -
D: -
V: TRBV4-1
J: TRBJ1-1
CDR3: CASSLQIRDTEAFF
DNA: TGCGCCAGCAGCCTCCAAATCAGGGACACTGAAGCTTTCTTT

size: few
D: -
V: TRBV12-5
J: TRBJ1-6
CDR3: CASGLRAGAYNSPLHF
DNA: TGTGCTAGTGGTCTCCGTGCCGGGGCCTATAATTCACCCCTCCACTTT

size: once
D: -
V: TRBV15
J: TRBJ1-5
CDR3: CATSREGPTRQGNQPQHF
DNA: TGTGCCACCAGCAGAGAGGGCCCCACGAGACAGGGCAATCAGCCCCAGCATTTT

size: few
D: -
V: TRBV30
J: TRBJ1-2
CDR3: CAWSISGGISYTF
DNA: TGTGCCTGGAGTATATCGGGGGGCATAAGCTACACCTTC

size: once
D: -
V: TRBV28
J: TRBJ2-3
CDR3: CASSLLGPSTDTQYF
DNA: TGTGCCAGCAGTTTATTGGGGCCCTCCACAGATACGCAGTATTTT

size: few
D: TRBD1
V: TRBV3-1/TRBV3-2
J: TRBJ1-1
CDR3: CASSRTGGNTEAFF
DNA: TGTGCCAGCAGCCGGACAGGGGGTAACACTGAAGCTTTCTTT

size: -
D: TRBD2
V: TRBV27
J: TRBJ2-1
CDR3: CASSPQRGGTNEQFF
DNA: TGTGCCAGCAGTCCCCAGCGGGGGGGTACCAATGAGCAGTTCTTC

size: -
D: TRBD1
V: TRBV30
J: TRBJ2-3
CDR3: CAQNLRGRTDTQYF
DNA: TGTGCCCAGAACCTCAGGGGGCGCACAGATACGCAGTATTTT

size: -
D: TRBD2
V: TRBV9
J: TRBJ2-5
CDR3: CASSSGGPGETQYF
DNA: TGTGCCAGCAGCTCGGGGGGGCCCGGGGAGACCCAGTACTTC

size: -
D: -
V: TRBV29-1
J: TRBJ1-2
CDR3: CSVTRDTEGYTF
DNA: TGCAGCGTTACCAGGGACACGGAGGGCTACACCTTC

size: -
D: TRBD1
V: TRBV25-1
J: TRBJ1-1
CDR3: CASSDGQGDTEAFF
DNA: TGTGCCAGCAGTGACGGACAGGGCGACACTGAAGCTTTCTTT

size: -
D: TRBD1
V: TRBV5-4
J: TRBJ2-1
CDR3: CASSRDRVVDEQFF
DNA: TGTGCCAGCAGCCGGGACAGGGTCGTCGATGAGCAGTTCTTC

size: -
D: -
V: TRBV18
J: TRBJ2-1
CDR3: CASSPASSGSYNEQFF
DNA: TGTGCCAGCTCACCAGCGAGTTCCGGGTCCTACAATGAGCAGTTCTTC